In its sample, the clone carrying this T cell receptor beta chain was seen a few times. Its antigen is currently unknown. This record comes from a study of regulatory T cells in long-lasting Graves disease. Background on the study: Freshly diagnosed Graves' patients had used antithyroid drugs for under 3 months.

The time point denotes: newly diagnosed GD, antithyroid drugs for less than 3 months. The TCR library was made from RNA extracted from PBMCs. Graves' disease was diagnosed by American Thyroid Association guidelines. CDR1 is SGHTA, CDR2 FQGNSA, per germline. The CDR3 is 16 residues long. Trimming pared 2 bases from V and 0 bases from J, leaving 11 bases between. Arm-PCR of CDR3 regions and iRepertoire HTBI primers were used to build TCR beta libraries. One entry per CDR3 protein results from TCRdb running MiXCR on the multiplex PCR reads. The sample lists about 430,000 distinct CDR3 sequences; approximately 15% were seen once. Notes on the study in general: Persistent Graves' disease cases displayed lower TCR diversity than newly diagnosed ones.

This sample also appeared in a second study, on T cells in Graves' hyperthyroidism and ophthalmopathy. Per that paper: The study left out patients who had uncontrolled infection, other autoimmune disease, pregnancy or lactation.

The material was peripheral blood mononuclear cells (PBMCs), obtained at new diagnosis, from a patient treated with antithyroid drugs. V and J are TRBV7-2 and TRBJ1-5; D not certain. The sequence came from a woman in her thirties or forties with Graves disease. The CDR3 protein is CASSLTPGYSNQPQHF. CDR3 sequence (DNA): TGTGCCAGCAGCTTAACCCCAGGCTATAGCAATCAGCCCCAGCATTTT.